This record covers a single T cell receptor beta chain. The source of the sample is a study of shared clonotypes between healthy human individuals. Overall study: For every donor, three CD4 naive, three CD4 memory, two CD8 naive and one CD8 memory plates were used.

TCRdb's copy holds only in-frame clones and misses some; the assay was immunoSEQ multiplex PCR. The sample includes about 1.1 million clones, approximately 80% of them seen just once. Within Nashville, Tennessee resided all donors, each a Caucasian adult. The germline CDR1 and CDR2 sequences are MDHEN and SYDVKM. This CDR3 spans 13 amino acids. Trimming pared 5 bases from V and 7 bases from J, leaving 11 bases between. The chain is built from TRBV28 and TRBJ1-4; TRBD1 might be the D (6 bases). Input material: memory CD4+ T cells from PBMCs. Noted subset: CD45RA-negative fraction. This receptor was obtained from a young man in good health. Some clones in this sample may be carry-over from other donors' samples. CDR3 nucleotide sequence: TGTGCCAGCAGTCGGGGGCAGATTGAAAAACTGTTTTTT. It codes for CASSRGQIEKLFF.